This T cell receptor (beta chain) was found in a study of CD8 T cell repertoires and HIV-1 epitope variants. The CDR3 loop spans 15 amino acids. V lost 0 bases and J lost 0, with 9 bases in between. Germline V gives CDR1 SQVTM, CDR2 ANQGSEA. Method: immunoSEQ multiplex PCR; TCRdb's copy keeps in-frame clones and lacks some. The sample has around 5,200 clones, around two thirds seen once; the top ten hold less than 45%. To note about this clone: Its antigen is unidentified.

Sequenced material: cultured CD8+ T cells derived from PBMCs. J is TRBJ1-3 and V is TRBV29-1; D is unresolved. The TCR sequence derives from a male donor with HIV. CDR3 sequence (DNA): TGCAGCGTTGAAGATCCCGAGGGCTCTGGAAACACCATATATTTT. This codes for CSVEDPEGSGNTIYF.